The sequence of this T cell receptor (beta chain) was determined in a study of shared clonotypes between healthy human individuals. Background on the study: The study used three CD4 naive, three CD4 memory, two CD8 naive and one CD8 memory plate per donor. Study-wide findings and caveats: Generally, estimated richness proved larger in naive subsets than it did in memory subsets. An expected dependence of interdonor clonotype sharing on sequencing depth was noted.

As regards this clone: Its antigen is unidentified. Other nucleotide sequences from this sample produce the same CDR3.

V was clipped by 4 bases and J by 0 bases; unmatched bases: 4. Per the germline V gene, CDR1 is MNHEY and CDR2 is SMNVEV (reference sequence). The CDR3 sequence is 15 residues long. Sequencing used immunoSEQ multiplex PCR; TCRdb keeps in-frame clones, though not all of them. The data hold about 600,000 clones, with roughly 98% observed a single time. Positive CCR7 selection of CD45RO-negative cells yielded the naive CD8 cells, and terminally differentiated effector memory CD45RA+ cells were excluded. The J gene is TRBJ2-7, the V gene TRBV27; 9 nucleotides match TRBD2. The TCR was taken from a man under 40 in good health. Sequences were obtained from naive CD8+ T cells sorted from blood. CDR3 in amino acids: CASSSLAGSSYEQYF. CDR3 DNA sequence: TGTGCCAGCAGTTCCCTAGCGGGGAGCTCCTACGAGCAGTACTTC.